One and the same sample provided the 2 T cell receptor beta chains below, sequenced in a study of neurological immune-mediated disorders (dated by TCRdb to the late 2010s). Per the publication, the time point label means: longitudinal time-point 2. The library was made by 5' RACE. Sequenced using an Illumina HiSeq 2500. TCRdb trimmed public reads at Q25 via fastp, called clones via MiXCR and kept in-frame beta chains. One record per CDR3 amino acid sequence lists the most common genes and DNA. For this sample there are 70,000 to 95,000 distinct CDR3 sequences; less than 15% appear just once. Around 5% of the sample is in the top ten clones. Material for sequencing was PBMCs. These TCRs come from a female donor with HTLV-1-associated myelopathy (HAM/TSP).

In this sample, this clonotype turned up many times. This chain links TRBV10-3 with TRBJ2-5; the D gene is possibly TRBD2 (6 bases). Germline V gene data show CDR1 as ENHRY and CDR2 as SYGVKD. The CDR3 covers 14 residues. V lost 8 bases, J lost 3 bases, and 16 bases lay in between. CDR3 amino acids: CAIGRAGGEETQYF. The CDR3 nucleotides read TGTGCCATCGGTCGGGCCGGAGGGGAAGAGACCCAGTACTTC.

This clonotype showed up many times. The CDR3 here is CASSQAGDYNEQFF. CDR3 nucleotides: TGTGCCAGCAGCCAGGCGGGGGATTACAATGAGCAGTTCTTC. The chain joins TRBV3-1 to TRBJ2-1, with 7 bases lining up with TRBD2. CDR3 size: 14 residues. CDR1 is LGHDT, CDR2 YNNKEL, per germline (reference sequence). V trimming: 3 bases; J trimming: 4 bases; junction bases outside the gene matches: 3.